This TCR beta chain was identified during a study of cytomegalovirus exposure and HLA in healthy donors. Study-level results: Associated with HLA alleles at 0.05 false discovery rate in a later analysis were some 16,000 TCR beta sequences. Altogether, some 170 TCR beta chains were recorded as cytomegalovirus-associated.

As regards this clone: Its specificity is not known.

The PCR used 60 Vbeta and 13 Jbeta primers. TCRdb's copy holds only in-frame clones and misses some; the assay was immunoSEQ multiplex PCR. The profile shows approximately 110,000 clones, approximately 78% of them singletons. The CDR3 covers 16 residues. Trimming left V 2 bases short and J 4 bases short, with 17 bases between. Germline V lookup: CDR1 MNHEY, CDR2 SMNVEV (reference sequence). The V call is TRBV27, the J call TRBJ1-2; tentatively, D is TRBD1 (5 bases). This TCR was sampled from a man in his forties in good health and CMV-seronegative. Material for sequencing was PBMCs. This CDR3 reads CASSLREAIGGYGYTF. The CDR3 bases are TGTGCCAGCAGTTTAAGGGAGGCCATCGGGGGCTATGGCTACACCTTC.